This is a list of T cell receptor beta chains from one sample in a study of shared clonotypes between healthy human individuals. Assay: immunoSEQ multiplex PCR; the TCRdb copy retains only in-frame clones and omits some. This sample carries approximately 740,000 clones, about 91% of them seen once, and the ten largest clones take less than 25%. The sequencing sample was made of naive CD8+ T cells sorted from blood. The receptors here all came from a man between 25 and 39 years old in good health. CDR3s include the opening cysteine and the closing phenylalanine or tryptophan. A D gene is named only where the DNA matches it firmly. Some rows have no size entry. The others give once, few or many, or a class for an expanded clone.

TRBD1	TRBJ2-7	once	TRBV11-2	CASSFGTGGGYEQYF	TGTGCCAGCAGCTTTGGGACAGGAGGGGGGTACGAGCAGTACTTC
NA	TRBJ2-7	NA	TRBV19	CASSLRDTYEQYF	TGTGCCAGTAGTCTCCGGGACACCTACGAGCAGTACTTC
NA	TRBJ2-1	NA	TRBV27	CASSSFAVGLNEQFF	TGTGCCAGCAGTTCCTTCGCAGTCGGGCTCAATGAGCAGTTCTTC
TRBD2	TRBJ2-1	NA	TRBV28	CASSAPGGSGRSSTDNEQFF	TGTGCCAGCAGCGCTCCGGGGGGTAGCGGGAGGTCCTCCACAGACAATGAGCAGTTCTTC
TRBD2	TRBJ2-1	NA	TRBV27	CASSPGLPSGSISYNEQFF	TGTGCCAGCAGTCCGGGACTCCCTAGCGGGAGTATCTCCTACAATGAGCAGTTCTTC
NA	TRBJ2-5	once	TRBV29-1	CSVVSPSTGQETQYF	TGCAGCGTTGTATCTCCTTCGACGGGACAAGAGACCCAGTACTTC
NA	TRBJ1-1	NA	TRBV5-1	CASSLVSGAEAFF	TGCGCCAGCAGCTTGGTGTCCGGGGCCGAAGCTTTCTTT
NA	TRBJ2-7	NA	TRBV5-5	CASSLGVSAGYEQYF	TGTGCCAGCAGCTTGGGGGTGTCCGCAGGTTACGAGCAGTACTTC
NA	TRBJ2-1	NA	TRBV28	CASSDGTDSWNEQFF	TGTGCCAGCAGTGACGGGACCGATAGCTGGAATGAGCAGTTCTTC
NA	TRBJ1-2	NA	TRBV13	CASSLDNNYGYTF	TGTGCCAGCAGCTTAGACAATAACTATGGCTACACCTTC
NA	TRBJ2-1	NA	TRBV27	CASSPPSNEQFF	TGTGCCAGCAGCCCGCCCTCCAATGAGCAGTTCTTC
NA	TRBJ2-1	NA	TRBV5-1	CASHLGVLGDRASSYNEQFF	TGCGCCAGCCACCTGGGAGTTCTGGGAGACCGGGCATCCTCCTACAATGAGCAGTTCTTC
TRBD2	TRBJ2-7	NA	TRBV27	CASSLDGLADDEQYF	TGTGCCAGCAGTTTAGACGGACTAGCGGATGACGAGCAGTACTTC
NA	TRBJ2-2	NA	TRBV7-9	CASSLAKLVSGELFF	TGTGCCAGCAGCTTAGCTAAGCTAGTCTCCGGGGAGCTGTTTTTT
NA	TRBJ2-7	NA	TRBV9	CASSVGASLDEQYF	TGTGCCAGCAGCGTAGGCGCTAGTCTTGACGAGCAGTACTTC
NA	TRBJ2-5	NA	TRBV15	CATSSPVEGRETQYF	TGTGCCACCAGCAGCCCTGTTGAGGGGCGAGAGACCCAGTACTTC
NA	TRBJ2-3	NA	TRBV18	CASSPPAGLSTDTQYF	TGTGCCAGCTCACCACCCGCAGGGTTGAGCACAGATACGCAGTATTTT
NA	TRBJ1-1	few	TRBV27	CASSFQVSAEAFF	TGTGCCAGCAGTTTCCAGGTCTCGGCTGAAGCTTTCTTT
TRBD2	TRBJ2-1	once	TRBV7-9	CASSYPGTRDYNEQFF	TGTGCCAGCAGCTATCCCGGGACTAGAGATTACAATGAGCAGTTCTTC
TRBD2	TRBJ2-7	NA	TRBV27	CASSFSTSGSTYEQYF	TGTGCCAGCAGCTTTTCTACTAGCGGGAGCACCTACGAGCAGTACTTC
NA	TRBJ2-1	NA	TRBV19	CASSIAGGPEGEQFF	TGTGCCAGTAGTATCGCTGGGGGCCCCGAGGGTGAGCAGTTCTTC
TRBD2	TRBJ2-2	NA	TRBV7-6	CASTIAGGEENTGELFF	TGTGCCAGCACCATCGCCGGGGGGGAGGAGAACACCGGGGAGCTGTTTTTT
NA	TRBJ2-3	NA	TRBV13	CASSLGTDTQYF	TGTGCCAGCAGCTTGGGCACAGATACGCAGTATTTT
NA	TRBJ1-1	NA	TRBV19	CASSISGSRVNTEAFF	TGTGCCAGTAGTATCTCAGGGAGCAGGGTGAACACTGAAGCTTTCTTT
TRBD2	TRBJ2-3	NA	TRBV5-4	CASSLAGLAGGLTDTQYF	TGTGCCAGCAGCTTGGCAGGACTAGCGGGAGGGCTCACGGATACGCAGTATTTT
NA	TRBJ2-7	NA	TRBV7-2	CASSLSNGYEQYF	TGTGCCAGCAGCTTAAGTAACGGCTACGAGCAGTACTTC
NA	TRBJ2-1	NA	TRBV4-1	CASSHRVVDEQFF	TGCGCCAGCAGCCACAGGGTTGTGGATGAGCAGTTCTTC
NA	TRBJ2-7	NA	TRBV5-5	CASSLGRQPRYEQYF	TGTGCCAGCAGCTTGGGGCGACAGCCCCGTTACGAGCAGTACTTC
TRBD1	TRBJ2-1	NA	TRBV5-8	CASSPSIRQGARYNEQFF	TGTGCCAGCAGCCCCTCCATTAGACAGGGGGCGCGGTACAATGAGCAGTTCTTC
NA	TRBJ1-5	NA	TRBV5-1	CASSLDFILPQHF	TGCGCCAGCAGCTTGGACTTTATCTTGCCCCAGCATTTT
NA	TRBJ2-7	few	TRBV4-3	CASSQDGMGLEQYF	TGCGCCAGCAGCCAAGATGGCATGGGGCTCGAGCAGTACTTC
NA	TRBJ2-3	NA	TRBV19	CASSIIPGELGTDTQYF	TGTGCCAGTAGTATAATCCCAGGGGAATTGGGCACAGATACGCAGTATTTT
NA	TRBJ2-7	NA	TRBV7-9	CASSLRTGLDEQYF	TGTGCCAGCAGCTTACGCACGGGGCTCGACGAGCAGTACTTC
NA	TRBJ2-1	NA	TRBV5-6	CASSLEYGPYNEQFF	TGTGCCAGCAGCTTGGAGTACGGTCCCTACAATGAGCAGTTCTTC
NA	TRBJ2-7	NA	TRBV27	CASSLAGEQYF	TGTGCCAGCAGTTTAGCGGGCGAGCAGTACTTC
NA	TRBJ1-5	NA	TRBV28	CASSPSRTPQHF	TGTGCCAGCAGCCCCAGCCGCACTCCCCAGCATTTT
TRBD2	TRBJ2-1	once	TRBV7-6	CASSKKTSGRYNEQFF	TGTGCCAGCAGCAAGAAGACTAGCGGGCGCTACAATGAGCAGTTCTTC
TRBD2	TRBJ2-7	NA	TRBV6-6	CASSYSTSAYEQYF	TGTGCCAGCAGTTACTCGACTAGCGCCTACGAGCAGTACTTC
TRBD1	TRBJ2-7	NA	TRBV6-1	CASSELGRGREQYF	TGTGCCAGCAGTGAATTAGGCAGGGGGCGGGAGCAGTACTTC
TRBD1	TRBJ2-5	NA	TRBV7-9	CASSPPGTAFQETQYF	TGTGCCAGCAGCCCCCCCGGGACAGCTTTCCAAGAGACCCAGTACTTC